These 29 T cell receptor beta chains were sequenced from one sample in a study of CD8+ T cells in alopecia areata. Following extraction, RNA underwent reverse transcription to cDNA, which served as the sequencing template. Profiled with immunoSEQ multiplex PCR; TCRdb holds only in-frame clones, not every one. In the table there are around 270,000 clones, roughly 64% of which are singletons. Treatment indicated: oral pan-JAK inhibitor, 5-10 mg twice daily. The sample consisted of CD4+ T cells sorted from blood, taken at week 24, from a patient treated with tofacitinib. The receptors here all came from a human donor with alopecia areata.

This chain connects TRBV10-2 to TRBJ1-2; no reliable D call. The CDR3 sequence is 13 residues long. Germline values: CDR1 WSHSY, CDR2 SAAADI. V was clipped by 5 bases and J by 0 bases, with 7 bases between them. The CDR3 loop reads CASSLLSNYGYTF. In DNA, the CDR3 is TGCGCCAGCAGTCTTCTTTCTAACTATGGCTACACCTTC.

The CDR3 sequence is CASSLDREGYNEQFF. The CDR3 coding sequence is TGCGCCAGCAGCTTGGACAGGGAGGGCTACAATGAGCAGTTCTTC. The chain couples TRBV5-1 to TRBJ2-1; D may be TRBD2 (7 bases). The CDR3 totals 15 residues. Germline CDR1 and CDR2: SGHRS and YFSETQ. The V and J ends lost 0 bases and 3 bases respectively, with 10 bases between them.

To note about this clone: The germline gene is not matched at one end of the junction; a read error may be the cause. The chain carries TRBV7-7 and TRBJ2-5; 10 bases map to TRBD1. The CDR3 totals 17 residues. CDR1 SSHAT and CDR2 FNYEAQ come from the germline V gene (reference sequence). This CDR3 is CASSTQPRQGAWETQYF. CDR3 bases: TGTGCTAGCAGCACACAGCCCCGACAGGGGGCATGGGAGACCCAGTACTTC.

This chain uses TRBV4-2 with TRBJ1-2, with TRBD1 as a possible D gene (6 bases). This CDR3 is 15 amino acids long. Germline assignment: CDR1 LGHNA and CDR2 YNFKEQ. Trimming shortened V by 2 bases and J by 6 bases, and 16 bases separated the two germline ends. The DNA for the CDR3 is TGTGCCAGCAGCCAAAGACAGGAAGTGACAGATGGCTACACCTTC. Protein product: CASSQRQEVTDGYTF.

The chain couples TRBV29-1 to TRBJ2-3; 9 nucleotides agree with TRBD1. The V gene's germline CDR1 is SQVTM and CDR2 ANQGSEA. The CDR3 consists of 13 residues. J was trimmed by 4 bases and V by 6 bases; bases with no gene match: 5. The CDR3: CSVEGQGADTQYF. CDR3 coding DNA: TGCAGCGTGGAGGGACAGGGAGCAGATACGCAGTATTTT.

This clone was counted between two and nine times. The rearrangement joins TRBV5-8 to TRBJ2-1; D gene uncertain. This CDR3 spans 16 amino acids. The V gene's germline CDR1 is SGHTS and CDR2 YDEGEE. Trimming shortened V by 4 bases and J by 4 bases, and 18 bases separated the two germline ends. The CDR3 is CASSPRAGSSYNEQFF. DNA of the CDR3: TGTGCCAGCAGCCCTAGAGCCGGAAGTTCTTACAATGAGCAGTTCTTC. Combining the CDR3 with reference TRBV5-8 and TRBJ2-1 gives the whole variable domain EAGVTQSPTHLIKTRGQQATLRCSPISGHTSVYWYQQALGLGLQFLLWYDEGEERNRGNFPPRFSGRQFPNYSSELNVNALELEDSALYLCASSPRAGSSYNEQFFGPGTRLTVL.

This chain uses TRBV29-1 with TRBJ1-1; unclear D gene. Germline-derived CDR1 and CDR2 are SQVTM and ANQGSEA. Trimming stripped 6 bases from V and 9 bases from J, with 14 bases between. This CDR3 comprises 11 residues. The CDR3 sequence: CSVGADEKAFF. The CDR3 nucleotides are TGCAGCGTCGGAGCGGACGAGAAAGCTTTCTTT.

This clone was counted only a few times. The sample contains more than one DNA sequence encoding this CDR3. This chain uses TRBV29-1 with TRBJ1-2; weak D call: TRBD1 (5 bases). Germline lookup yields CDR1 SQVTM and CDR2 ANQGSEA. The germline V and J ends were trimmed by 3 bases and 5 bases, with 7 bases remaining between them. The CDR3 spans 11 residues. CDR3 amino acids: CSVDRAYGYTF. As DNA, the CDR3 is TGCAGCGTTGACAGGGCGTATGGCTACACCTTC.

The rearrangement joins TRBV4-1 to TRBJ2-1, with D maybe TRBD2 (6 bases). Germline CDR1 and CDR2: MGHRA and YSYEKL. V shed 1 base and J shed 4 bases, with 14 bases lying between them. The length of the CDR3 is 16 residues. The CDR3 sequence: CASSQGRALGYNEQFF. The CDR3 nucleotides are TGCGCCAGCAGCCAAGGGAGGGCGTTGGGGTACAATGAGCAGTTCTTC.

This clone came up a few times. The chain is built from TRBV2 and TRBJ2-3; TRBD1 might be the D (6 bases). V was shortened by 3 bases and J by 1 base, with 11 bases between the two germline ends. This CDR3 is built from 15 residues. Germline values: CDR1 SNHLY, CDR2 FYNNEI. The CDR3 loop is CASSERRQGTDTQYF. The CDR3 DNA reads as TGTGCCAGCAGTGAGAGACGACAGGGCACAGATACGCAGTATTTT.

The genes are TRBV5-4 and TRBJ1-6, with D possibly TRBD1 on 5 matching bases. This CDR3 contains 15 residues. CDR1 and CDR2 from the germline V gene are SGHNT and YYREEE (reference sequence). V was pared by 0 bases and J by 7 bases, with 11 bases between. The CDR3 loop is CASSLGQTRNSPLHF. CDR3 nucleotides: TGTGCCAGCAGCTTGGGACAGACGCGGAATTCACCCCTCCACTTT. Full variable domain (remainder filled in from reference TRBV5-4 and TRBJ1-6): ETGVTQSPTHLIKTRGQQVTLRCSSQSGHNTVSWYQQALGQGPQFIFQYYREEENGRGNFPPRFSGLQFPNYSSELNVNALELDDSALYLCASSLGQTRNSPLHFGNGTRLTVT.

The rearrangement uses TRBV6-6 and TRBJ1-1; 7 nucleotides line up with TRBD1. The CDR3 is 13 amino acids. The germline CDR1 and CDR2 sequences are MNHNY and SVGAGI (reference sequence). V was pared by 4 bases and J by 8 bases, with 7 bases of the junction left unmatched. DNA for the CDR3: TGTGCCAGCAGTTTGGGTCAGGACAGGGAAGCTTTCTTT. This gives the protein CASSLGQDREAFF.

J is TRBJ2-1 and V is TRBV10-3; 8 positions agree with TRBD1. With V trimmed by 2 bases and J by 16 bases, 4 bases remained unmatched. The germline gives CDR1 ENHRY, CDR2 SYGVKD. The CDR3 runs 11 residues. CDR3 bases: TGTGCCATCAGTGAGGGACAGGGAAGCTTCTTC. Its protein is CAISEGQGSFF.

V usage is TRBV6-5 and J usage is TRBJ2-5, with D tentatively TRBD1 (6 bases). CDR1 MNHEY and CDR2 SVGAGI come from the germline V gene. The CDR3 sequence is 13 residues long. V was trimmed by 5 bases and J by 2 bases, leaving 9 bases between them. The DNA of the CDR3 is TGTGCCAGCAGTCCGACAGGACAAGAGACCCAGTACTTC. Amino acid sequence: CASSPTGQETQYF.

The V gene is TRBV23-1, the J gene TRBJ1-4; unclear D gene. TRBV23-1 is reported as an ORF; its role is uncertain. V dropped 3 bases and J dropped 5 bases, with 7 bases sitting between them. The CDR3 is made up of 13 amino acids. As DNA, the CDR3 is TGCGCCAGCAGTCAGGGAATGAATGAAAAACTGTTTTTT. It is translated as CASSQGMNEKLFF.

The gene calls are TRBV5-5 and TRBJ2-7, with D unclear. V dropped 2 bases and J dropped 2 bases, with 11 bases sitting between them. Germline V gene data show CDR1 as SGHKS and CDR2 as YYEKEE (reference sequence). This CDR3 is built from 14 residues. This CDR3 reads CASSFLDPPYEQYF. The CDR3 nucleotides read TGTGCCAGCAGCTTCCTTGACCCTCCCTACGAGCAGTACTTC.

The J gene is TRBJ1-1, the V gene TRBV7-2; perhaps TRBD1 as D (5 bases). CDR1 SGHTA and CDR2 FQGNSA come from the germline V gene. V lost 6 bases, J lost 4 bases, and 9 bases lay in between. The CDR3 sequence is 12 residues long. Here the CDR3 DNA reads TGTGCCAGCAGGGTGGGGCCCACTGAAGCTTTCTTT. Its protein is CASRVGPTEAFF. The full variable domain, with the rest looked up from reference TRBV7-2 and TRBJ1-1, is GAGVSQSPSNKVTEKGKDVELRCDPISGHTALYWYRQSLGQGLEFLIYFQGNSAPDKSGLPSDRFSAERTGGSVSTLTIQRTQQEDSAVYLCASRVGPTEAFFGQGTRLTVV.

This clone was observed a handful of times. The V call is TRBV30, the J call TRBJ1-2; a possible D gene is TRBD1 (5 bases). Germline V gene data show CDR1 as GTSNPN and CDR2 as SVGIG (reference sequence). The CDR3 loop spans 13 amino acids. V lost 0 bases to trimming and J lost 6 bases, with 11 bases between them. CDR3: CAWSVRGVHGYTF. For the CDR3, the DNA is TGTGCCTGGAGTGTAAGGGGCGTGCATGGCTACACCTTC.

The chain recombines TRBV27 with TRBJ1-2; unclear D gene. This CDR3 comprises 12 residues. The germline V gene has CDR1 MNHEY and CDR2 SMNVEV (reference sequence). V was shortened by 7 bases and J by 7 bases, with 13 bases between the two germline ends. The CDR3 loop reads CASKARVSGYTF. CDR3 nucleotide sequence: TGTGCCAGCAAGGCCCGGGTTTCTGGCTACACCTTC.

The gene calls are TRBV5-6 and TRBJ2-6; D ambiguous. This CDR3 comprises 17 residues. Germline-derived CDR1 and CDR2 are SGHDT and YYEEEE. The ends were cut back, 0 bases at V and 0 bases at J, with 10 bases in the middle. The DNA for the CDR3 is TGTGCCAGCAGCTTGGTAGGCGCCAGCTCTGGGGCCAACGTCCTGACTTTC. Its protein is CASSLVGASSGANVLTF. The whole variable domain, filled in from reference TRBV5-6 and TRBJ2-6, reads DAGVTQSPTHLIKTRGQQVTLRCSPKSGHDTVSWYQQALGQGPQFIFQYYEEEERQRGNFPDRFSGHQFPNYSSELNVNALLLGDSALYLCASSLVGASSGANVLTFGAGSRLTVL.

This clone has only a few counts. V is TRBV5-1 and J is TRBJ2-5, with D tentatively TRBD2 (7 bases). Germline CDR1 SGHRS, CDR2 YFSETQ. This CDR3 spans 16 amino acids. Trimming removed 3 bases from V and 1 base from J, with 16 bases in between. The DNA of the CDR3 is TGCGCCAGCAGCTATGGACAGACGGGAGGCCAAGAGACCCAGTACTTC. It translates to CASSYGQTGGQETQYF.

In its sample, this clone was seen a few times. This chain connects TRBV29-1 to TRBJ2-5, with D possibly TRBD1 on 6 matching bases. V lost 7 bases to trimming and J lost 7 bases, with 19 bases between them. Germline V CDR1 and CDR2: SQVTM, ANQGSEA. CDR3 size: 13 residues. CDR3 in DNA: TGCAGCGGCTCGGACAGACAAATGAGGACCCAGTACTTC. This encodes CSGSDRQMRTQYF.

This clone was detected a few times. The chain uses TRBV9 and TRBJ1-1; D remains ambiguous. V was shortened by 0 bases and J by 5 bases, with 8 bases between the two germline ends. CDR1 is SGDLS and CDR2 is YYNGEE in the germline V gene. This CDR3 has 13 residues. The CDR3 nucleotides read TGTGCCAGCAGCGTAGAAGCAGGTACTGAAGCTTTCTTT. Amino acid sequence: CASSVEAGTEAFF.

This clone was picked up a small number of times. This sequence joins TRBV2 and TRBJ1-2; 10 bases agree with TRBD1. Germline V gene data show CDR1 as SNHLY and CDR2 as FYNNEI. J lost 14 bases, V lost 4 bases, and 13 bases had no gene match. CDR3 length: 14 residues. Written as DNA, the CDR3 is TGTGCCAGCAGTGGTATAGGGACAGGGGAGACCAGGACCTTC. The encoded protein is CASSGIGTGETRTF.

The chain recombines TRBV30 with TRBJ1-5; tentatively, D is TRBD1 (5 bases). CDR1 is GTSNPN and CDR2 is SVGIG in the germline V gene (reference sequence). CDR3 size: 17 residues. The V end was cut by 5 bases, the J end by 4 bases, with 24 bases between. The CDR3 here is CAWGRDPNTGLNQPQHF. In DNA form, the CDR3 reads TGTGCCTGGGGAAGGGACCCCAATACAGGTCTAAATCAGCCCCAGCATTTT.

The chain has TRBV4-3 and TRBJ1-4; D may be TRBD1 (5 bases). V gave up 0 bases and J gave up 10 bases, with 15 bases separating them. The CDR3 extends over 15 amino acids. The germline V gene encodes CDR1 LGHNA and CDR2 YSLEER. CDR3 DNA sequence: TGCGCCAGCAGCCAAGAATACAGCCCGGGGGGAAAACTGTTTTTT. Residues: CASSQEYSPGGKLFF.

This chain connects TRBV5-1 to TRBJ1-2; no reliable D call. V lost 0 bases, J lost 2 bases, and 11 bases lay in between. This CDR3 spans 15 amino acids. Germline V gives CDR1 SGHRS, CDR2 YFSETQ. In nucleotides, the CDR3 is TGCGCCAGCAGCTTGGGGCTGGACGGAAACTATGGCTACACCTTC. Protein product: CASSLGLDGNYGYTF.

This clone was detected a few times. The V gene is TRBV18, the J gene TRBJ2-7, with TRBD1 matching over 9 bases. Germline trimming cut 3 bases from V and 4 bases from J; bases unmatched to any gene: 4. The CDR3 runs 14 residues. Germline V gene data show CDR1 as KGHSH and CDR2 as LQKENI. CDR3 residues: CASSPTGGAYEQYF. As DNA, the CDR3 is TGTGCCAGCTCACCCACAGGGGGCGCGTACGAGCAGTACTTC.

The chain uses TRBV19 and TRBJ1-2; TRBD1 agrees at 12 bases. V lost 7 bases, J lost 8 bases, and 8 bases stayed unmatched. This CDR3 region has 14 residues. The germline gives CDR1 LNHDA, CDR2 SQIVND (reference sequence). CDR3 region: CASIQTGTGGGYTF. Written as DNA, the CDR3 is TGTGCCAGTATCCAGACCGGGACAGGGGGCGGCTACACCTTC.